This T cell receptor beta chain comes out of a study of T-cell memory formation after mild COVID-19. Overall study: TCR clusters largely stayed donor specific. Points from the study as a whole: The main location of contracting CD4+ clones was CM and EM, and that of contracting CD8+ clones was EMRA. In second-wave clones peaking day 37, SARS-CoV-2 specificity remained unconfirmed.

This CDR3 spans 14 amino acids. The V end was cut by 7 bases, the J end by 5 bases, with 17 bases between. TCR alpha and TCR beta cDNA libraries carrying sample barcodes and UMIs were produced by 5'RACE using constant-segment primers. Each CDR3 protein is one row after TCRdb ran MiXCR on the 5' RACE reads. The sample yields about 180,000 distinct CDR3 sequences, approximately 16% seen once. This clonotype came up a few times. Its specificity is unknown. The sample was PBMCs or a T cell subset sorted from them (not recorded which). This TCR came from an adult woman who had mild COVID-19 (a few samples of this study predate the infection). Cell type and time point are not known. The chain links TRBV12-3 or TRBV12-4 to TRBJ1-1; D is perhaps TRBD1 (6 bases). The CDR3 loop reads CASTTTGSDTEAFF. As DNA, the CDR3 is TGTGCCAGCACCACTACAGGGTCCGATACTGAAGCTTTCTTT.